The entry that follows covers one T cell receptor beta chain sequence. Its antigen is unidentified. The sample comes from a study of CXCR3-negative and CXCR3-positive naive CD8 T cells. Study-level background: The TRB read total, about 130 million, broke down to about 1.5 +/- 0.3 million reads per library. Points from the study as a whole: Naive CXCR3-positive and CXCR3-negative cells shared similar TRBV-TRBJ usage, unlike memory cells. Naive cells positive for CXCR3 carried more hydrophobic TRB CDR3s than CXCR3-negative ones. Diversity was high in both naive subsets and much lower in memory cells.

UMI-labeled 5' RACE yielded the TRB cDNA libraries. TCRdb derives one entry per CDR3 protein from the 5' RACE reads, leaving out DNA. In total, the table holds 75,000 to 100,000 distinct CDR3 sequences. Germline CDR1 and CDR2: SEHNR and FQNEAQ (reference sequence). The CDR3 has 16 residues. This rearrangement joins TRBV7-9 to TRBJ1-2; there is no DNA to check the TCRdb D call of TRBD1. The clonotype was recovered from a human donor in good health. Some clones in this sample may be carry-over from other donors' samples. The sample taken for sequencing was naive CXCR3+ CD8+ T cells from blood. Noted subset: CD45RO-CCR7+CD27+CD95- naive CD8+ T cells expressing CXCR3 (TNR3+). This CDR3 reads CASSPSGTASNYGYTF.